The rows below give T cell receptor beta chains drawn from one sample of a study of CD8 T cells in ankylosing spondylitis. In TCRdb, the 5' RACE reads were re-called with MiXCR into one record per CDR3 protein. The sample has 700,000 to 1,000,000 distinct CDR3 sequences; about 10% are singletons. The source material was blood, either unsorted or a sorted T cell fraction (not recorded which). The receptor set was obtained from a male donor with ankylosing spondylitis. The conserved cysteine and the conserved F or W are not part of the CDR3 here. The listing skips clone size in some rows; elsewhere it reads once, few, many or a size class.

V gene,J gene,clone size,CDR3 protein
TRBV28,TRBJ2-4,.,ASSIPTSGRTKNIQY
TRBV12-3/TRBV12-4,TRBJ2-1,.,ASSFQNEQI
TRBV10-3,TRBJ1-2,.,AISGSQGANYGYT
TRBV6-2/TRBV6-3,TRBJ2-5,few,ASSPGLAAHQY
TRBV4-2,TRBJ2-7,.,ASSLNEQRTYEQY
TRBV5-1,TRBJ2-5,.,ASSFIQGKQETQY
TRBV19,TRBJ1-5,few,ASSPLGRAGQPQH
TRBV20-1,TRBJ1-1,.,SASSASQAF
TRBV5-6,TRBJ2-4,.,ASSRVHFLAKNIQY
TRBV2,TRBJ2-1,.,ASSIYTSEDEQF
TRBV2,TRBJ2-7,few,ASSVRRRLAGEEQY
TRBV5-1,TRBJ2-7,.,ASSSWTGPGISGYEQY
TRBV6-5,TRBJ2-1,.,ASSYFRTVTYNEQF
TRBV3-1,TRBJ1-2,.,ASSQEDRATYT
TRBV20-1,TRBJ2-4,.,SGRLPLLNIQY
TRBV7-2,TRBJ1-2,many,ASSYTGGGYGYT